The clone carrying this T cell receptor (beta chain) was counted at least ten times. This entry is derived from a study of Graves' ophthalmopathy and Graves' hyperthyroidism. Germline CDR1 is DFQATT and CDR2 is SNEGSKA (reference sequence). V was trimmed by 5 bases and J by 5 bases, leaving 16 bases between them. The CDR3 extends over 14 amino acids. Each donor who had ophthalmopathy showed moderate-to-severe activity, a CAS of ≥3, a NOSPECS of ≥4, and a duration under 3 months. No donor had other autoimmune disease, uncontrolled infection, pregnancy or lactation. PBMCs stemmed from around 10 ml of fresh peripheral blood. Amplification of TCR beta CDR3 regions used RNA transcripts. Scientists carried out first-round RT-PCR using HTBI primers and then a second-round multiplex PCR. TCRdb reprocessed the multiplex PCR reads with MiXCR, giving one entry per CDR3 protein. The data contain 300,000 to 350,000 distinct CDR3 sequences, about 17% of them singletons.

The sequenced sample was peripheral blood. The V call is TRBV20-1, the J call TRBJ1-5; possibly TRBD1 for D (6 bases). This receptor was taken from an adult man with Graves' ophthalmopathy. This CDR3 is CSAHEARGDQPQHF. The CDR3, as DNA: TGCAGTGCTCACGAGGCCAGGGGTGATCAGCCCCAGCATTTT.